The present T cell receptor beta chain was sequenced within a study of shared clonotypes between healthy human individuals (dated by TCRdb to the early 2020s). Background for the entire study: The cohort comprised a couple of women and a few men aged 18 to 49 years. Leukapheresis yielded between about 0.85 and 9.5 billion PBMCs per donor. Blood TCR repertoires of a handful of healthy adults were deeply sequenced to estimate repertoire size and the extent of clonotype sharing between individuals. For each donor, three plates each were used for CD4 naive and CD4 memory, two plates were used for CD8 naive, and one plate was used for CD8 memory. Libraries were prepared and TCR repertoires were sequenced by different laboratories using diverse techniques, in order to increase sequencing depth and limit assay-specific biases.

Results the study describes overall, beyond this receptor: Sampling was limited to blood, and TCR repertoires in tissue likely differ from TCR repertoires in blood. Naive subsets generally had larger estimated clonotype richness than memory subsets did. Because the study included only a small number of donors, the genetic and exposure-history diversity represented was limited. Pairwise subsampling indicated that sequencing depth was expected to affect the degree of clonotype sharing among donors. Roughly 5.2% of naive CD4, more than 3% of naive CD8, 2.3% of memory CD4, and approximately 0.4% of memory CD8 clonotypes were shared across four donors. Even with the large sequencing depth, rarefaction of the sorted-subset datasets indicated that sequencing was incomplete. Clonotypes shared by all four sorted-subset donors showed higher generation probabilities than non-shared clonotypes.

Using the deep immunoSEQ assay, TCR CDR3 regions were amplified from genomic DNA by multiplex PCR. Extracted genomic DNA from each cell subset was distributed evenly across all wells of several immunoSEQ 96-well plates, and each plate was treated as a replicate. Each replicate PCR for sorted subsets received around 0.2 ug genomic DNA, equal to roughly 30,000 T cell genomes. Purified libraries were quantified with a Qubit 3.0 fluorometer, sized on a Bioanalyzer 2100, and re-quantified with the KAPA Library Quantification kit. A separate single-read 150-cycle Illumina NextSeq 550 flow cell was used to sequence each immunoSEQ 96-well plate. On the authors' methods: Because the immunoSEQ output included only junctional sequences and no quality scores, the filtering could not be the same as the filtering used for full-length reads. To assign V/J genes and CDR3, sequences were annotated using PyIR, a Python wrapper for IgBLAST v1.9, with IMGT germline references. Reads were filtered out if the reads had weak V/J assignments (E-value above 1e-6), no CDR3, stop codons, out-of-frame junctions, or ambiguous translated residues. A V3J clonotype was defined by an identical inferred V gene, J gene, and CDR3 amino acid sequence. Percentage overlap between repertoires was calculated by dividing the number of shared unique clonotypes by the size of the smaller repertoire. Repertoire richness was assessed with RTK rarefaction, the Chao1 estimator, and Recon v2.1 estimates of unobserved clonotypes. OLGA was used to compute generation probabilities for all TCRbeta clonotypes that the gDNA method yielded from several donors. TCRdb carries this immuneACCESS record with in-frame sequences only. Its versions omit some clonotypes, under half of them owing to an unresolved V gene in the studies checked, with the rest unexplained. The V and J calls and clone size were taken over from that table, and D and trimming were inferred from the DNA. The sample data list roughly 2.4 million clones, and approximately 96% of these were observed just once. The ten largest account for roughly 0.13% of the sample.

Healthy HIV-negative adults with no recently reported acute infections or vaccinations were included as donors. Every donor was a Caucasian adult living in Nashville, Tennessee, USA. CD4+ T cells were enriched through magnetic negative selection, after which naive cells were positively selected on CD45RA and the remaining negative fraction served as the memory subset. After blood collection by leukapheresis, PBMCs were isolated using Ficoll-Histopaque density gradient centrifugation and then cryopreserved in the vapor phase of liquid nitrogen. Analytical flow cytometry was used to check the purity and quantity of every magnetically sorted T cell population. Genomic DNA was isolated from each sorted fraction and quantified by UV absorbance on a Nanodrop 2000c. The germline V gene supplies CDR1 SGHAT and CDR2 FQNNGV. The CDR3 runs 15 residues from the cysteine to the phenylalanine. The retained sequence is limited to the CDR3, 45 bases, with the frame set at the first base. Cut back by 4 bases and 2 bases, the V and J ends lie 13 bases apart.

With regard to this clone: Its antigen has not been determined. No quality values exist for individual bases; no much larger clone is one base distant.

The chain was built from TRBV11-2 and TRBJ2-3; the D gene assignment is perhaps TRBD1 or TRBD2, with each matching 5 bases. The sequence derives from a man between 18 and 29 years old in good health. Material for sequencing was naive CD4+ T cells sorted from blood. Reading the label with the study, this specimen's cell subset or site is: CD45RA+ positively selected. The encoded CDR3 is CASSSSWGNTDTQYF. The base sequence is TGTGCCAGCAGCTCGAGCTGGGGGAACACAGATACGCAGTATTTT.